This T cell receptor (beta chain) was recovered during a study of tumor-infiltrating lymphocytes in primary liver carcinoma. RNA was extracted from whole blood without cell sorting, alongside germline DNA. From around 0.5 ug total RNA, TCR beta cDNA was generated with a primer in the constant region. Amplification in three nested multiplex PCR rounds with slightly modified ARM-PCR gave rise to TCR beta libraries. In the first two PCR rounds, TRBV1-TRBV30 forward primers were paired with a C-beta reverse primer, and each round lasted around 10 cycles. TCRdb recomputed calls from the multiplex PCR reads with MiXCR, one row per CDR3 protein. The data contain 320,000 or so distinct CDR3 sequences, approximately 60% of them seen just once; the ten biggest clones take up approximately 9.4%. V was pared by 3 bases and J by 6 bases, with 9 bases of the junction left unmatched. The CDR3 is 15 residues long. Looked up from germline, CDR1 is MDHEN and CDR2 is SYDVKM.

The genes are TRBV28 and TRBJ2-7; 9 bases fit TRBD1. The TCR comes from a man between 40 and 49 years old with primary liver carcinoma and hepatitis B virus infection. The specimen sequenced was peripheral blood. DNA of the CDR3: TGTGCCAGCAGTTTGCCGGGACAGGGTACGTGCGAGCAGTACTTC. Translation gives CASSLPGQGTCEQYF.